This T cell receptor beta chain was sequenced during a study of T cells in Graves' hyperthyroidism and ophthalmopathy. RNA transcripts gave rise to amplified TCR beta CDR3 regions. TCR CDR3 underwent first-round RT-PCR with the HTBI primer set. One entry per CDR3 protein results from TCRdb running MiXCR on the multiplex PCR reads. The profile shows around 700,000 distinct CDR3 sequences, 35% of them singletons. V lost 9 bases to trimming and J lost 1 base, with 12 bases between them. The CDR3 loop spans 13 amino acids. The germline CDR1 and CDR2 sequences are SGHTA and FQGNSA. Stable disease denoted Graves' hyperthyroidism without ophthalmopathy progression within 18 months. Those patients with uncontrolled infection, other autoimmune disease, pregnancy or lactation were excluded. Notes on the study in general: A model using 13 V-J features told ophthalmopathy apart from stable hyperthyroidism.

This clonotype occurred a few times. Its cognate antigen is unknown. The sequence was obtained from a woman between 35 and 50 years old with Graves' hyperthyroidism. The chain joins TRBV7-2 to TRBJ1-1; weak D call: TRBD1 (6 bases). Input material: blood. In DNA form, the CDR3 reads TGTGCCAGTGAGGGGGGAGCGAACACTGAAGCTTTCTTT. Translating it yields CASEGGANTEAFF.